The 23 T cell receptor beta chains below come from one sample, sequenced in a study of shared clonotypes between healthy human individuals (dated by TCRdb to 2020 to 2021). To prepare the library, the immunoSEQ multiplex PCR assay was applied. TCRdb provides this immuneACCESS table in a form limited to in-frame rearrangements. Some clones are lacking; in checked studies, under half of them reflect an unresolved V gene, and why the rest are absent is not known. Within this sample are about 980,000 clones, with around 80% of them counted one time only. Approximately 1.5% of the sample is held by the ten biggest clonotypes. Specimen: memory CD4+ T cells sorted from blood. The cell subset or site label here, explained by the study, means: CD45RA-negative fraction. These receptors were obtained from a man between 18 and 35 years old in good health.

The J gene is TRBJ2-7, the V gene TRBV18, with TRBD2 identical over 11 bases. Germline lookup yields CDR1 KGHSH and CDR2 LQKENI. The CDR3 spans 17 residues. J lost 3 bases, V lost 0 bases, and 7 bases had no gene match. The CDR3 nucleotides read TGTGCCAGCTCACCACCTGGGGTAGCGGGGGGGATCTACGAGCAGTACTTC. Protein sequence: CASSPPGVAGGIYEQYF.

CDR3 nucleotides: TGTGCCAGCAGCTTAGTGCTCAGCTCTGGAAACACCATATATTTT. It yields the protein CASSLVLSSGNTIYF. This chain joins TRBV11-2 and TRBJ1-3; D is uncertain. There are 15 residues in the CDR3. Looked up from germline, CDR1 is SGHAT and CDR2 is FQNNGV. V shed 1 base and J shed 0 bases, with 7 bases lying between them.

The chain recombines TRBV7-9 with TRBJ2-5, with 13 bases that match TRBD2. Per germline, CDR1 SEHNR and CDR2 FQNEAQ (reference sequence). J gave up 4 bases and V 5 bases, and 10 bases lay outside the gene matches. The CDR3 runs 17 residues. This CDR3 reads CASSPRTSGGILETQYF. CDR3 coding DNA: TGTGCCAGCAGCCCTCGGACTAGCGGGGGTATCTTAGAGACCCAGTACTTC.

This rearrangement joins TRBV7-3 to TRBJ2-1, with 13 bases identical to TRBD2. The CDR3 covers 16 residues. Germline V gene data show CDR1 as SGHTA and CDR2 as FQGTGA. V lost 5 bases, J lost 1 base, and 2 bases stayed unmatched. CDR3 nucleotides: TGTGCCAGCAGCAGGACTAGCGGGGGTTCCTACAATGAGCAGTTCTTC. Protein sequence: CASSRTSGGSYNEQFF.

The chain recombines TRBV7-9 with TRBJ2-7, with D uncertain. CDR3 length equals 12 residues. Germline values: CDR1 SEHNR, CDR2 FQNEAQ (reference sequence). V shed 1 base and J shed 12 bases, with 13 bases lying between them. The CDR3 coding sequence is TGTGCCAGCAGCTTAGACACGGCGGATTGGTACTTC. Its translation is CASSLDTADWYF.

The rearrangement uses TRBV11-2 and TRBJ2-2; TRBD1 agrees at 7 bases. Germline loops: CDR1 SGHAT, CDR2 FQNNGV. The V and J ends lost 5 bases and 4 bases, in that order; junction bases with no gene match: 7. This CDR3 has 15 amino acids. The CDR3, as DNA: TGTGCCAGCAGCACCCTAGGGGGCCTCACCGGGGAGCTGTTTTTT. Its translation is CASSTLGGLTGELFF.

This clone was counted between two and nine times. The CDR3 reads CASSYSTGGQGQPQHF. The CDR3 coding sequence is TGTGCCAGCAGTTACTCGACAGGGGGCCAGGGGCAGCCCCAGCATTTT. J is TRBJ1-5 and V is TRBV6-6; TRBD1 matches 10 bases. This CDR3 has 16 amino acids. J was trimmed by 7 bases and V by 0 bases; bases with no gene match: 6. Germline V gives CDR1 MNHNY, CDR2 SVGAGI (reference sequence).

A few counts support this clone. The chain joins TRBV10-2 to TRBJ1-1; D gene ambiguous. Germline V CDR1 and CDR2: WSHSY, SAAADI. The CDR3 sequence is 13 residues long. V gave up 2 bases and J gave up 2 bases, with 6 bases separating them. The DNA of the CDR3 is TGCGCCAGCAGTGAGGGCACTAACACTGAAGCTTTCTTT. This sequence encodes CASSEGTNTEAFF.

The chain uses TRBV2 and TRBJ2-1; D may be TRBD2 (6 bases). Germline V CDR1 and CDR2: SNHLY, FYNNEI. V gave up 4 bases and J gave up 0 bases, with 19 bases separating them. This CDR3 is 18 amino acids long. As DNA, the CDR3 is TGTGCCAGCAGTGTTCAGGACCTAGCGACTAGCTCCTACAATGAGCAGTTCTTC. It specifies CASSVQDLATSSYNEQFF.

The chain couples TRBV5-1 to TRBJ2-7; maybe TRBD1 (6 bases). The germline CDR1 and CDR2 sequences are SGHRS and YFSETQ. Trimming shortened V by 7 bases and J by 2 bases, and 10 bases separated the two germline ends. CDR3 length: 12 residues. CDR3 region: CASGGNPYEQYF. The CDR3 bases are TGCGCCAGCGGGGGCAACCCCTACGAGCAGTACTTC. Full variable domain (outside the CDR3, taken from reference TRBV5-1 and TRBJ2-7): KAGVTQTPRYLIKTRGQQVTLSCSPISGHRSVSWYQQTPGQGLQFLFEYFSETQRNKGNFPGRFSGRQFSNSRSEMNVSTLELGDSALYLCASGGNPYEQYFGPGTRLTVT.

The chain joins TRBV5-1 to TRBJ1-4; D uncertain. V gave up 1 base and J gave up 3 bases, with 10 bases separating them. The germline V gene encodes CDR1 SGHRS and CDR2 YFSETQ. The CDR3 has 15 residues. CDR3 residues: CASSLIMGPNEKLFF. CDR3 bases: TGCGCCAGCAGCTTGATTATGGGCCCTAATGAAAAACTGTTTTTT.

The chain combines TRBV6-6 with TRBJ1-3; maybe TRBD1 (5 bases). The CDR3 spans 15 residues. Germline V lookup: CDR1 MNHNY, CDR2 SVGAGI (reference sequence). Trimming removed 6 bases at V and 0 bases at J, with 12 bases between. CDR3 sequence (DNA): TGTGCCAGCAGACCCGGGACTATCTCTGGAAACACCATATATTTT. Its translation: CASRPGTISGNTIYF.

The J gene is TRBJ1-6, the V gene TRBV28, with D possibly TRBD1 on 5 matching bases. The CDR3 spans 12 residues. Trimming left V 8 bases short and J 8 bases short, with 10 bases between. Germline V gene lookup returns CDR1 MDHEN and CDR2 SYDVKM. The CDR3 sequence: CASGTPYSPLHF. Here the CDR3 DNA reads TGTGCCAGCGGGACGCCTTATTCACCCCTCCACTTT.

This clone was seen only once. The V gene is TRBV10-3, the J gene TRBJ1-3, with no clear D. The CDR3 contains 15 residues. V was shortened by 2 bases and J by 2 bases, with 10 bases between the two germline ends. The germline CDR1 and CDR2 sequences are ENHRY and SYGVKD. The CDR3 is CAISEPNEAGNTIYF. The CDR3 DNA reads TGTGCCATCAGTGAGCCAAACGAGGCTGGAAACACCATATATTTT.

The chain uses TRBV30 and TRBJ1-1; TRBD1 is a possible D gene (5 bases). Germline-derived CDR1 and CDR2 are GTSNPN and SVGIG (reference sequence). The CDR3 has 13 residues. Trimming pared 2 bases from V and 10 bases from J, leaving 17 bases between. The CDR3 region is CAWSSRGGVGAFF. In DNA form, the CDR3 reads TGTGCCTGGAGTTCCCGGGGGGGAGTGGGAGCTTTCTTT.

This clone has just one count. The V gene is TRBV14, the J gene TRBJ1-5; TRBD1 matches 9 bases. The CDR3 runs to 14 residues. Per the germline V gene, CDR1 is SGHDN and CDR2 is FVKESK. The ends lost 4 bases at V and 6 bases at J; junction bases unmatched: 4. As DNA, the CDR3 is TGTGCCAGCAGCCTGACAGGGGGAGCTCAGCCCCAGCATTTT. Translating it yields CASSLTGGAQPQHF.

Comments on this clone: A read error may account for a junction end that differs from germline. V is TRBV6-1 and J is TRBJ2-7; D is ambiguous. This CDR3 has 12 residues. Germline V gene lookup returns CDR1 MNHNS and CDR2 SASEGT. CDR3 DNA sequence: TGTGCCAGCAGTGTCGCAGCCTACGGGCAGTACTTC. Its protein is CASSVAAYGQYF.

The chain has TRBV14 and TRBJ2-7, with a possible D match to TRBD2 (5 bases). This CDR3 spans 12 amino acids. CDR1 and CDR2 (germline): SGHDN, FVKESK. V lost 1 base, J lost 6 bases, and 7 bases lay in between. The DNA of the CDR3 is TGTGCCAGCAGCCAAGCGGGGTCCGAGCAGTACTTC. As protein: CASSQAGSEQYF.

This clone was observed a single time. J is TRBJ1-1 and V is TRBV2, with TRBD1 as a possible D gene (5 bases). Germline CDR1 SNHLY, CDR2 FYNNEI. The CDR3 runs to 14 residues. Trimming removed 2 bases at V and 9 bases at J, with 16 bases between. CDR3 sequence: CASSEFPGQGQAFF. The CDR3 bases are TGTGCCAGCAGTGAATTCCCAGGGCAGGGCCAAGCTTTCTTT.

This rearrangement joins TRBV6-1 to TRBJ2-7; TRBD2 might be the D (5 bases). The germline V gene encodes CDR1 MNHNS and CDR2 SASEGT. The CDR3 runs to 15 residues. Trimming stripped 0 bases from V and 2 bases from J, with 11 bases between. The CDR3 nucleotides are TGTGCCAGCAGTGAAGCCGGGAACCCGACCTACGAGCAGTACTTC. Translation gives CASSEAGNPTYEQYF.

This chain links TRBV6-6 with TRBJ2-3; D is possibly TRBD1 (5 bases). V gave up 0 bases and J gave up 2 bases, with 6 bases separating them. This CDR3 has 14 residues. Germline-derived CDR1 and CDR2 are MNHNY and SVGAGI (reference sequence). As DNA, the CDR3 is TGTGCCAGCAGTTACTCGACAGCCACAGATACGCAGTATTTT. Amino acids: CASSYSTATDTQYF.

The V and J genes are TRBV9 and TRBJ2-2; 10 nucleotides match TRBD2. Germline CDR1 SGDLS, CDR2 YYNGEE. The CDR3 runs to 14 residues. V shed 5 bases and J 6 bases; nucleotides not matched to a gene: 4. The CDR3 region has the DNA TGTGCCAGCAGGGAGCGGGAGGGCCCCGGGGAGCTGTTTTTT. It yields the protein CASREREGPGELFF.

The gene calls are TRBV27 and TRBJ2-4; D gene uncertain. This CDR3 is built from 14 residues. V lost 3 bases and J lost 2, with 8 bases in between. The germline gives CDR1 MNHEY, CDR2 SMNVEV (reference sequence). CDR3 amino acids: CASSFAATKNIQYF. DNA of the CDR3: TGTGCCAGCAGTTTTGCGGCTACCAAAAACATTCAGTACTTC.